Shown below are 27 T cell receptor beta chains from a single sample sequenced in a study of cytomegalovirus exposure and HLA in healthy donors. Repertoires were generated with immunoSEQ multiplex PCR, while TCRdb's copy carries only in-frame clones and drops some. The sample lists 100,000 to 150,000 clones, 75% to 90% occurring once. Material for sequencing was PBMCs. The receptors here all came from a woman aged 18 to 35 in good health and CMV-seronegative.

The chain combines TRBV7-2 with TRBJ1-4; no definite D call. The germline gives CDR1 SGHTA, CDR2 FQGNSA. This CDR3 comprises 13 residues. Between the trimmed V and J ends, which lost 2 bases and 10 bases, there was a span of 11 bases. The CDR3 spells CASSLMQEGKLFF. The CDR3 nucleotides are TGTGCCAGCAGCTTAATGCAGGAGGGAAAACTGTTTTTT.

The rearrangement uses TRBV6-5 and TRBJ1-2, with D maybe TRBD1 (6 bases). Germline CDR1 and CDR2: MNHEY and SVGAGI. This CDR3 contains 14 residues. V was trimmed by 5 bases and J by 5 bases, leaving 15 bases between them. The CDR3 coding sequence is TGTGCCAGCAGTGAGGACGGGGGGCGATATGGCTACACCTTC. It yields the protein CASSEDGGRYGYTF.

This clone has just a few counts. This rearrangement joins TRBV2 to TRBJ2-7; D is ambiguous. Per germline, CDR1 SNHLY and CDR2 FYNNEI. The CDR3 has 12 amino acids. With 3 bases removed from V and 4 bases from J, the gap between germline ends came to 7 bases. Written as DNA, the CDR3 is TGTGCCAGCAGTGACTACAGATACGAGCAGTACGTC. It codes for CASSDYRYEQYV.

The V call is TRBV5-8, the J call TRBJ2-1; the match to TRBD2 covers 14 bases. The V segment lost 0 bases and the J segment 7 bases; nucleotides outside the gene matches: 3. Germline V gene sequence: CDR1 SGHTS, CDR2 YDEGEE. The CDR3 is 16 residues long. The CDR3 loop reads CASSLGLAGGGNEQFF. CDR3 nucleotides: TGTGCCAGCAGCTTGGGACTAGCGGGAGGGGGGAATGAGCAGTTCTTC.

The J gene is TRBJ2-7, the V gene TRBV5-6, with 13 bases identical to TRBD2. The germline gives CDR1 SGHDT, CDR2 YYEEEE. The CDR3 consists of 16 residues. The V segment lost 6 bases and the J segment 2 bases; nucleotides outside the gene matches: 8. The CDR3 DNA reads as TGTGCCAGCAACAAAAGGACTAGCGGGGGAACCTACGAGCAGTACGTC. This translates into CASNKRTSGGTYEQYV.

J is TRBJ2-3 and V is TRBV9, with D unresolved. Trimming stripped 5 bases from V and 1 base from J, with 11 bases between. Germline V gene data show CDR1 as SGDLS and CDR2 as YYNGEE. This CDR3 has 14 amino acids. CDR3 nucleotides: TGTGCCAGCAGTGCAGACGGAGGCACAGATACGCAGTATTTT. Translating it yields CASSADGGTDTQYF.

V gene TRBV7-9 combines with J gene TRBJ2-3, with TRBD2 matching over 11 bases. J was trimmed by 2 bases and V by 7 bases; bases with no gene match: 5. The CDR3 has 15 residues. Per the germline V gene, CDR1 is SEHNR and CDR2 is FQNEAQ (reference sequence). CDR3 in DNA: TGTGCCAGCACCGCGACTAGCGGGGACACAGATACGCAGTATTTT. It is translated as CASTATSGDTDTQYF.

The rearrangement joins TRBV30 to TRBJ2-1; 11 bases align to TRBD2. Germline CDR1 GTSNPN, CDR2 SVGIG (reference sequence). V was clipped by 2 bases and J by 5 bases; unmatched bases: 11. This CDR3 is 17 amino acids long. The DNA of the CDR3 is TGTGCCTGGAGTAGGGGTCTTGGGACTAGCGGACACAATGAGCAGTTCTTC. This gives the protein CAWSRGLGTSGHNEQFF.

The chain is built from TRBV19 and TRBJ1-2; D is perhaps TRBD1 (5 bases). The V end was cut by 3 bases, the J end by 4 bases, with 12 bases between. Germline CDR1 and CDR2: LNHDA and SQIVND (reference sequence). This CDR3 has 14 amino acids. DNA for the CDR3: TGTGCCAGTAGTATCTCTCGACAGAGCTATGGCTACACCTTC. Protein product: CASSISRQSYGYTF.

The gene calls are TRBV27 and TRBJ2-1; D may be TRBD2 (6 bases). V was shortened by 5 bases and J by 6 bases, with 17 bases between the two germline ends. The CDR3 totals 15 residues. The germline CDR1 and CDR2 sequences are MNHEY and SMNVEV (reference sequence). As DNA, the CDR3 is TGTGCCAGCAGTCCTTGGGAGATAGCGGTCAATGAGCAGTTCTTC. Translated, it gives CASSPWEIAVNEQFF.

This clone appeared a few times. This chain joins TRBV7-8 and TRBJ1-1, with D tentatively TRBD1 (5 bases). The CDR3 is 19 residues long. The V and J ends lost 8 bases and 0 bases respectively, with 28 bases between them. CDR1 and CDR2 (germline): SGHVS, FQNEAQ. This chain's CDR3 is CASDTALIFGGGMNTEAFF. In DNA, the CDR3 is TGTGCCAGCGATACAGCTTTGATCTTTGGCGGGGGGATGAACACTGAAGCTTTCTTT.

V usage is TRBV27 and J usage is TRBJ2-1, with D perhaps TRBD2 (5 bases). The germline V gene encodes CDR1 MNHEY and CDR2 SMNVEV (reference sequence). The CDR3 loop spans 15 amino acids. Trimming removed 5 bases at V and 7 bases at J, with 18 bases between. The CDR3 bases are TGTGCCAGCAGTGTCCGGACGGAGGCGGAGAATGAGCAGTTCTTC. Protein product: CASSVRTEAENEQFF.

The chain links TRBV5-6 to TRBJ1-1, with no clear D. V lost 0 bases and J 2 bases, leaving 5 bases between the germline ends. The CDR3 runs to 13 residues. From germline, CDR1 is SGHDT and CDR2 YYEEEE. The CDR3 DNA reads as TGTGCCAGCAGCTTGGATATAAACACTGAAGCTTTCTTT. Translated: CASSLDINTEAFF.

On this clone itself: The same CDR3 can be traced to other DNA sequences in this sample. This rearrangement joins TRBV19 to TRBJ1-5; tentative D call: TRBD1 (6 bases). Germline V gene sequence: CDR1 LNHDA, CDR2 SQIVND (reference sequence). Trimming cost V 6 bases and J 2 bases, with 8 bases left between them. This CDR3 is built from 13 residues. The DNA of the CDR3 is TGTGCCAGTAGCGACAGGCGCAATCAGCCCCAGCATTTT. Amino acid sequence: CASSDRRNQPQHF.

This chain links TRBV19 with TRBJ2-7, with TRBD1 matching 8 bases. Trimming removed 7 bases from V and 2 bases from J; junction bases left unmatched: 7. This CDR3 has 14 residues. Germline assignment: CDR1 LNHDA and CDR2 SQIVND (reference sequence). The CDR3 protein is CASKVRGQTYEQYV. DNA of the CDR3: TGTGCCAGTAAGGTCAGGGGGCAGACCTACGAGCAGTACGTC.

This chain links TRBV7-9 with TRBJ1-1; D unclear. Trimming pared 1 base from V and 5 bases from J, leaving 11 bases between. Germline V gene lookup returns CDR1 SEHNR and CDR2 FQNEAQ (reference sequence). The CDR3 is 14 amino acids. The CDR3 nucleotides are TGTGCCAGCAGCTTAGTTCAGGCAGGAACTGAAGCTTTCTTT. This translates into CASSLVQAGTEAFF.

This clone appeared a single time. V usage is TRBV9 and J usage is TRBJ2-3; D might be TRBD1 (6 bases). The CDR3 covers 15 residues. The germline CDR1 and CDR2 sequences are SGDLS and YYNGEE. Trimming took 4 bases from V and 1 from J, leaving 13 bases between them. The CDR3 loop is CASSLGAGGTDTQYF. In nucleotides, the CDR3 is TGTGCCAGCAGCTTGGGGGCGGGCGGCACAGATACGCAGTATTTT.

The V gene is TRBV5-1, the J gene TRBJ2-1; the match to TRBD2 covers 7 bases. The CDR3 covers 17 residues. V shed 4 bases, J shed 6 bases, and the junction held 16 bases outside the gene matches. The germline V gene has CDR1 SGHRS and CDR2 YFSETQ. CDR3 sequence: CASSLNPSGEPSNEQFF. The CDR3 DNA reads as TGCGCCAGCAGCCTAAATCCTAGCGGAGAACCTTCCAATGAGCAGTTCTTC.

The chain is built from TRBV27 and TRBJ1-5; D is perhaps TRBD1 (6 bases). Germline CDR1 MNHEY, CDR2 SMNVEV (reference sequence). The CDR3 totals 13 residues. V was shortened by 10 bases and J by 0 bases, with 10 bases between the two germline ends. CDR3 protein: CAIEGDSNQPQHF. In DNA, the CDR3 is TGTGCCATCGAGGGGGATAGCAATCAGCCCCAGCATTTT.

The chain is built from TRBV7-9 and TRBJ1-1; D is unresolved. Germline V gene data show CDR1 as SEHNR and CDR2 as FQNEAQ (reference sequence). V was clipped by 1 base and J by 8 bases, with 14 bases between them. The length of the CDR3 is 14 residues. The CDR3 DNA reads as TGTGCCAGCAGCTTAGTTGTGGTGGCCGGGGAAGCTTTCTTT. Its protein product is CASSLVVVAGEAFF.

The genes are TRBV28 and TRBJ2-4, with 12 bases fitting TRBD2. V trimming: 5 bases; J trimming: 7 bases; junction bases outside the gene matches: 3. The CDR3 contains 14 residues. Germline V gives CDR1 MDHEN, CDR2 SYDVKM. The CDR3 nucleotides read TGTGCCAGCAGTCCAACTAGCGGGAGGAACATTCAGTACTTC. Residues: CASSPTSGRNIQYF.

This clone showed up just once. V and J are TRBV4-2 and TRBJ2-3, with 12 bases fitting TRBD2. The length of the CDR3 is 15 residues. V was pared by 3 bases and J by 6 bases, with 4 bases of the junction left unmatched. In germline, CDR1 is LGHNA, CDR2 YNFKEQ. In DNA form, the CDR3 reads TGTGCCAGCAGCCAGCTAACTAGCGGGAGGGATACGCAGTATTTT. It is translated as CASSQLTSGRDTQYF.

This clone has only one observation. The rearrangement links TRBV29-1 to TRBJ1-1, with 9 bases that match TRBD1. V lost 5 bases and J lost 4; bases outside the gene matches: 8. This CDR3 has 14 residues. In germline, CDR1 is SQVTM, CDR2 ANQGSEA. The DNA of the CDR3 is TGCAGCGTTCGGACAGGGGTACGCGGCACTGAAGCTTTCTTT. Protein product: CSVRTGVRGTEAFF.

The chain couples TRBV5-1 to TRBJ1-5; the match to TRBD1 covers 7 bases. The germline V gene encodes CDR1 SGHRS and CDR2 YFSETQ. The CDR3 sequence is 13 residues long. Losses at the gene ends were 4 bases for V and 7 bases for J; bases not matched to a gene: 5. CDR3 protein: CASSDRDGQPQHF. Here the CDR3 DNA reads TGCGCCAGCAGCGACAGGGACGGGCAGCCCCAGCATTTT.

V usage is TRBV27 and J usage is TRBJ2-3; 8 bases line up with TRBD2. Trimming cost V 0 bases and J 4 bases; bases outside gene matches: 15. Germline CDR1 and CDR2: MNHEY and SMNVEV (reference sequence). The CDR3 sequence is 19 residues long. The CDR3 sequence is CASSLSIARLASGADTQYF. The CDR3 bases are TGTGCCAGCAGTTTATCGATCGCTCGACTAGCGTCCGGCGCAGATACGCAGTATTTT.

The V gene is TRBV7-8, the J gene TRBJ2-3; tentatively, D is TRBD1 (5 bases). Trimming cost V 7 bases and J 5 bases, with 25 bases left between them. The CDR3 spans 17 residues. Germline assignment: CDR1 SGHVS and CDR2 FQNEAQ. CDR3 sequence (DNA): TGTGCCAGCACCCCCCAATTGGCAGGGCAAAAGAGAGATACGCAGTATTTT. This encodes CASTPQLAGQKRDTQYF.

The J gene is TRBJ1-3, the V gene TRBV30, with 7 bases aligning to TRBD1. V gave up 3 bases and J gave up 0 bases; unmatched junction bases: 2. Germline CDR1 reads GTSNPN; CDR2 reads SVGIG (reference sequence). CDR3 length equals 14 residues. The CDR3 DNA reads TGTGCCTGGAGCCGGGACAGCTCTGGAAACACCATATATTTT. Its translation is CAWSRDSSGNTIYF.